This paragraph reports one T cell receptor beta chain. With V trimmed by 3 bases and J by 4 bases, 9 bases remained unmatched. The CDR3 runs to 16 residues. CDR1 is MNHNS and CDR2 is SASEGT in the germline V gene. The data belong to a study of cytomegalovirus exposure and HLA in healthy donors. The PCR was carried out with 60 Vbeta primers and 13 Jbeta primers. Libraries were prepared by immunoSEQ multiplex PCR; TCRdb keeps only in-frame clonotypes and omits some of them. The data contain some 150,000 clones, 76% of them singletons. This chain links TRBV6-1 with TRBJ1-5; the match to TRBD1 covers 7 bases. The receptor comes from a man in his sixties in good health and CMV-seronegative. Specimen: PBMCs. The CDR3 is CASSDQQGVRNQPQHF. CDR3 in DNA: TGTGCCAGCAGTGATCAGCAGGGGGTGCGAAATCAGCCCCAGCATTTT.